A selection of T cell receptor beta chains follows, all from one sample in a study of T cell responses to AZD1222 COVID-19 vaccine. TCRdb keeps only in-frame clones here, not all; method: immunoSEQ multiplex PCR. The sample lists 150,000 or so clones; under 95% were seen once. The specimen was peripheral blood, collected on day 0 of AZD1222 vaccination. The receptor set was obtained from an adult in good health. Both conserved end residues are part of each CDR3. D genes are given only for firm matches. A row's size may be missing; if present it is once, few, many or a size class.

d_gene	v_gene	abundance	j_gene	CDR3aa	CDR3nt
-	TRBV6-1	-	TRBJ1-6	CASSEWDWLVSPLHF	TGTGCCAGCAGTGAATGGGATTGGCTTGTCTCACCCCTCCACTTT
-	TRBV9	-	TRBJ1-1	CASSVVKSKANTEAFF	TGTGCCAGCAGCGTAGTTAAATCTAAGGCTAACACTGAAGCTTTCTTT
-	TRBV7-3	-	TRBJ2-4	CASGYPGNIQYF	TGTGCCAGCGGCTATCCGGGGAACATTCAGTACTTC
-	TRBV28	-	TRBJ1-2	CASSPAVGAGSGYTF	TGTGCCAGCAGTCCCGCGGTGGGCGCAGGATCTGGCTACACCTTC
-	TRBV10-1	-	TRBJ1-1	CASSESSNTEAFF	TGCGCCAGCAGTGAGTCCTCGAACACTGAAGCTTTCTTT
-	TRBV20-1	-	TRBJ1-2	CSARGFVTF	TGCAGTGCTAGAGGGTTCGTCACCTTC
TRBD1	TRBV4-1	-	TRBJ2-5	CASSQGGQGGAETQYF	TGCGCCAGCAGCCAAGGGGGACAGGGCGGTGCAGAGACCCAGTACTTC
-	TRBV18	-	TRBJ2-7	CASSPGVNEQYF	TGTGCCAGCTCACCAGGAGTCAACGAGCAGTACTTC
-	TRBV2	-	TRBJ1-3	CASTPGQTNTIYF	TGTGCCAGCACCCCCGGACAGACAAACACCATATATTTT
-	TRBV2	once	TRBJ1-6	CASIVRVNSPLHF	TGTGCCAGCATCGTCAGGGTGAATTCACCCCTCCACTTT
-	TRBV19	few	TRBJ1-5	CASSIAPLGVSNQPQHF	TGTGCCAGTAGTATAGCTCCCCTTGGGGTGAGCAATCAGCCCCAGCATTTT
-	TRBV14	once	TRBJ2-3	CASSQFSTDTQYF	TGTGCCAGCAGCCAATTTAGCACAGATACGCAGTATTTT
TRBD1	TRBV2	-	TRBJ2-6	CASKGQGGSSGANVLTF	TGTGCCAGCAAAGGACAGGGCGGAAGCTCTGGGGCCAACGTCCTGACTTTC
TRBD1	TRBV28	-	TRBJ2-5	CASSSHRGQAETQYF	TGTGCCAGCAGTTCTCACAGGGGGCAGGCGGAGACCCAGTACTTC
-	TRBV28	-	TRBJ1-3	CASVPSGGSGNTIYF	TGTGCCAGCGTCCCGTCGGGGGGCTCTGGAAACACCATATATTTT
TRBD1	TRBV3-1/TRBV3-2	-	TRBJ1-4	CASSSTGGNEKLFF	TGTGCCAGCAGCTCGACAGGGGGCAATGAAAAACTGTTTTTT
-	TRBV19	-	TRBJ2-3	CASSTQLASTDTQYF	TGTGCCAGTAGTACCCAACTAGCTAGCACAGATACGCAGTATTTT
-	TRBV28	-	TRBJ1-4	CASSSDEEQANEKLFF	TGTGCCAGCAGTTCTGATGAAGAGCAGGCTAATGAAAAACTGTTTTTT
-	TRBV6-5	-	TRBJ2-7	CASSYARSYEQYF	TGTGCCAGCAGTTACGCCAGGTCCTACGAGCAGTACTTC
-	TRBV19	-	TRBJ2-6	CASSIGSSGANVLTF	TGTGCCAGTAGTATAGGTTCCTCTGGGGCCAACGTCCTGACTTTC
-	TRBV10-3	-	TRBJ2-7	CAISESEVSYEQYF	TGTGCCATCAGTGAGTCGGAGGTCTCCTACGAGCAGTACTTC
-	TRBV7-2	-	TRBJ2-1	CASSPLGWGNEQFF	TGTGCCAGCAGTCCCCTCGGTTGGGGTAATGAGCAGTTCTTC
TRBD2	TRBV6-5	once	TRBJ2-7	CASKPGLAYEQYF	TGTGCCAGCAAACCGGGACTAGCTTACGAGCAGTACTTC
-	TRBV18	-	TRBJ1-6	CASSPNRALSPLHF	TGTGCCAGCTCACCAAACAGGGCCCTTTCACCCCTCCACTTT
TRBD1	TRBV2	-	TRBJ1-1	CASSDGQAQAFF	TGTGCCAGCAGTGATGGACAGGCTCAAGCTTTCTTT
TRBD1	TRBV6-1	-	TRBJ1-1	CASSEPRGTEAFF	TGTGCCAGCAGTGAACCCAGGGGGACTGAAGCTTTCTTT
-	TRBV5-4	-	TRBJ2-1	CASSLMYGTASVNEQFF	TGTGCCAGCAGCTTGATGTATGGGACGGCAAGTGTCAATGAGCAGTTCTTC
TRBD1	TRBV5-1	-	TRBJ2-5	CASSWTGLVETQYF	TGCGCCAGCAGCTGGACAGGCTTGGTAGAGACCCAGTACTTC
TRBD1	TRBV18	-	TRBJ2-7	CASSPPGTGVGYEQYF	TGTGCCAGCTCACCACCCGGGACAGGGGTAGGCTACGAGCAGTACTTC
TRBD1	TRBV6-5	-	TRBJ2-2	CASRPGQGNTGELFF	TGTGCCAGCAGACCGGGACAGGGGAACACCGGGGAGCTGTTTTTT
TRBD1	TRBV4-3	-	TRBJ1-1	CASSRLQGAYTEAFF	TGCGCCAGCAGCCGCCTACAGGGGGCGTACACTGAAGCTTTCTTT
-	TRBV6-2/TRBV6-3	few	TRBJ1-5	CASSYSITAYNQPQHF	TGTGCCAGCAGTTACTCTATCACAGCTTACAATCAGCCCCAGCATTTT
TRBD2	TRBV10-3	once	TRBJ2-1	CAISESISGITNEQFF	TGTGCCATCAGTGAGTCGATTAGCGGGATTACCAATGAGCAGTTCTTC
-	TRBV19	once	TRBJ2-3	CASNSRGRLTDTQYF	TGTGCCAGTAACAGCAGGGGCCGATTAACAGATACGCAGTATTTT
-	TRBV10-2	-	TRBJ2-7	CASSETGRRYEQYF	TGCGCCAGCAGTGAGACAGGGAGACGCTACGAGCAGTACTTC